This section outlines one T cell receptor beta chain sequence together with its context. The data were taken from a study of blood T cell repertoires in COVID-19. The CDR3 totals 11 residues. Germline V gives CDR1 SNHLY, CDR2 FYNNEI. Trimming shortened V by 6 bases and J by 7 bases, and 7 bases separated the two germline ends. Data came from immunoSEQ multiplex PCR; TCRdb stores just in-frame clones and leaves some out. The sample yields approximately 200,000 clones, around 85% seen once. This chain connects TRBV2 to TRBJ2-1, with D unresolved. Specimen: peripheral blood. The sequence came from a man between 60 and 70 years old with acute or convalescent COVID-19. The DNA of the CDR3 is TGTGCCAGCAGCCCCGGGAATGAGCAGTTCTTC. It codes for CASSPGNEQFF.